These 30 T cell receptor beta chains were all obtained from the same sample, sequenced in a study of technical replicates of blood from a few donors. The table came from immunoSEQ multiplex PCR; TCRdb's copy has only in-frame clones and leaves some out. There are 70,000 to 80,000 clones in the sample; roughly 90% occur only once, and less than 0.5% lies in the top ten. Sequencing was carried out using T cells isolated from PBMCs. Every receptor here comes from a human donor in good health.

This chain links TRBV9 with TRBJ2-2, with 8 bases aligning to TRBD2. After removal of 0 bases from V and 6 bases from J, the junction contained 7 bases not matched to a gene. The CDR3 extends over 16 amino acids. Per germline, CDR1 SGDLS and CDR2 YYNGEE. The chain's CDR3 is CASSVGGIGRAGELFF. DNA of the CDR3: TGTGCCAGCAGCGTAGGGGGGATCGGGAGGGCCGGGGAGCTGTTTTTT.

In DNA form, the CDR3 reads TGTGCCAGTTATCAGGGGCCGAACAATCAGCCCCAGCATTTT. Protein: CASYQGPNNQPQHF. The chain links TRBV6-1 to TRBJ1-5; TRBD1 is a possible D gene (6 bases). The CDR3 has 14 residues. Germline V gene sequence: CDR1 MNHNS, CDR2 SASEGT. V was shortened by 9 bases and J by 3 bases, with 15 bases between the two germline ends.

This chain joins TRBV9 and TRBJ2-5; D might be TRBD2 (7 bases). Germline V gives CDR1 SGDLS, CDR2 YYNGEE. The CDR3 spans 16 residues. Trimming left V 3 bases short and J 2 bases short, with 17 bases between. The DNA of the CDR3 is TGTGCCAGCAGCGCAAGGTGGGGGCGGGAGCAAGAGACCCAGTACTTC. Protein product: CASSARWGREQETQYF.

The chain uses TRBV9 and TRBJ2-7; 10 bases are a match to TRBD1. The ends lost 3 bases at V and 3 bases at J; junction bases unmatched: 9. The CDR3 is made up of 16 amino acids. Germline CDR1 reads SGDLS; CDR2 reads YYNGEE. CDR3 in amino acids: CASSGGAGQGYYEQYF. CDR3 in DNA: TGTGCCAGCAGCGGCGGCGCGGGACAGGGGTACTACGAGCAGTACTTC.

The gene calls are TRBV5-1 and TRBJ2-7; perhaps TRBD1 as D (5 bases). The CDR3 has 16 amino acids. The germline gives CDR1 SGHRS, CDR2 YFSETQ. Trimming shortened V by 0 bases and J by 3 bases, and 16 bases separated the two germline ends. As DNA, the CDR3 is TGCGCCAGCAGCTTGGGTAGCCCAGGGTGGCACTACGAGCAGTACTTC. Amino acid sequence: CASSLGSPGWHYEQYF.

The J gene is TRBJ1-2, the V gene TRBV5-4; 7 nucleotides agree with TRBD1. CDR1 SGHNT and CDR2 YYREEE come from the germline V gene (reference sequence). V gave up 0 bases and J gave up 4 bases; unmatched junction bases: 6. There are 15 residues in the CDR3. DNA for the CDR3: TGTGCCAGCAGCTTGGGTGCGGACAGGATCTATGGCTACACCTTC. Translation: CASSLGADRIYGYTF. The variable domain in full, with the rest retrieved from reference TRBV5-4 and TRBJ1-2, is ETGVTQSPTHLIKTRGQQVTLRCSSQSGHNTVSWYQQALGQGPQFIFQYYREEENGRGNFPPRFSGLQFPNYSSELNVNALELDDSALYLCASSLGADRIYGYTFGSGTRLTVV.

V gene TRBV28 combines with J gene TRBJ2-7; no clear D gene. The CDR3 length is 14 residues. Trimming took 5 bases from V and 6 from J, leaving 17 bases between them. Germline CDR1 MDHEN, CDR2 SYDVKM. The CDR3 bases are TGTGCCAGCAGTCTGAGACTGACCCCCGCCGAGCAGTACTTC. It translates to CASSLRLTPAEQYF.

The chain is built from TRBV7-9 and TRBJ2-5, with a tentative D call TRBD2 (5 bases). CDR3 length: 15 amino acids. Germline CDR1 and CDR2: SEHNR and FQNEAQ (reference sequence). Deletions cut 7 bases from V and 3 bases from J, with 18 bases between. The CDR3 reads CASTPNGLREETQYF. Written as DNA, the CDR3 is TGTGCCAGCACCCCGAATGGACTTCGAGAAGAGACCCAGTACTTC.

The chain links TRBV5-8 to TRBJ1-5, with D perhaps matching TRBD1 (6 bases). CDR1 and CDR2 from the germline V gene are SGHTS and YDEGEE. Deletions cut 0 bases from V and 2 bases from J, with 15 bases between. This CDR3 region has 17 residues. Here the CDR3 DNA reads TGTGCCAGCAGCTTGGAAGGGGGGGTGGCCGGCAATCAGCCCCAGCATTTT. It yields the protein CASSLEGGVAGNQPQHF. The complete variable domain, with remaining parts taken from reference TRBV5-8 and TRBJ1-5, reads EAGVTQSPTHLIKTRGQQATLRCSPISGHTSVYWYQQALGLGLQFLLWYDEGEERNRGNFPPRFSGRQFPNYSSELNVNALELEDSALYLCASSLEGGVAGNQPQHFGDGTRLSIL.

V is TRBV18 and J is TRBJ2-2; 9 bases agree with TRBD2. The CDR3 is 15 amino acids. CDR1 is KGHSH, CDR2 LQKENI, per germline. The V segment lost 2 bases and the J segment 4 bases; nucleotides outside the gene matches: 2. The CDR3 DNA sequence: TGTGCCAGCTCACCAGGAGCGGGAGGCACCGGGGAGCTGTTTTTT. Its protein product is CASSPGAGGTGELFF.

The chain employs TRBV9 and TRBJ1-2; a possible D gene is TRBD1 (5 bases). This CDR3 has 16 residues. CDR1 is SGDLS and CDR2 is YYNGEE in the germline V gene. The ends were cut back, 3 bases at V and 1 base at J, with 16 bases in the middle. The CDR3 protein is CASSEDAGFRNYGYTF. CDR3 sequence (DNA): TGTGCCAGCAGCGAGGACGCAGGGTTCCGTAACTATGGCTACACCTTC.

The rearrangement uses TRBV25-1 and TRBJ2-3; no clear D gene. The CDR3 is 10 amino acids. CDR1 and CDR2 (germline): MGHDK, SYGVNS. V was pared by 4 bases and J by 7 bases, with 3 bases between. The CDR3 nucleotides read TGTGCCAGCAGTGCGTATACGCAGTATTTT. Protein sequence: CASSAYTQYF.

This sequence joins TRBV6-1 and TRBJ1-1; D call uncertain. CDR1 is MNHNS, CDR2 SASEGT, per germline. V lost 7 bases, J lost 0 bases, and 12 bases lay in between. This CDR3 has 14 residues. The CDR3: CASITAALNTEAFF. CDR3 DNA: TGTGCCAGCATTACAGCAGCATTGAACACTGAAGCTTTCTTT.

The rearrangement links TRBV28 to TRBJ1-5, with no clear D. Trimming took 5 bases from V and 0 from J, leaving 11 bases between them. Germline values: CDR1 MDHEN, CDR2 SYDVKM. The CDR3 runs to 15 residues. CDR3 residues: CASSPLQTSNQPQHF. CDR3 coding DNA: TGTGCCAGCAGTCCCCTACAGACTAGCAATCAGCCCCAGCATTTT.

The chain links TRBV12-5 to TRBJ2-7, with a weak D call TRBD2 (6 bases). The CDR3 is made up of 16 amino acids. Germline V lookup: CDR1 LGHNT, CDR2 FRNRAP. Trimming left V 0 bases short and J 0 bases short, with 12 bases between. The CDR3 DNA reads TGTGCTAGTGGTTTGGTACTGGGGGGTAGCTCCTACGAGCAGTACTTC. It encodes CASGLVLGGSSYEQYF.

CDR3: CASTPTGRGTEAFF. CDR3 DNA sequence: TGCGCCAGCACCCCAACGGGGCGGGGAACTGAAGCTTTCTTT. V usage is TRBV5-1 and J usage is TRBJ1-1; possibly TRBD1 for D (5 bases). CDR1 is SGHRS, CDR2 YFSETQ, per germline. The CDR3 sequence is 14 residues long. V lost 6 bases to trimming and J lost 5 bases, with 17 bases between them.

V is TRBV5-1 and J is TRBJ1-5, with D unresolved. Between the trimmed V and J ends, which lost 0 bases and 3 bases, there was a span of 4 bases. CDR1 SGHRS and CDR2 YFSETQ come from the germline V gene. The CDR3 contains 13 residues. CDR3 DNA: TGCGCCAGCAGCTTGGGACACAATCAGCCCCAGCATTTT. Protein: CASSLGHNQPQHF.

V is TRBV19 and J is TRBJ2-7; perhaps TRBD1 as D (6 bases). Between the trimmed V and J ends, which lost 5 bases and 3 bases, there was a span of 14 bases. Germline V gene data show CDR1 as LNHDA and CDR2 as SQIVND (reference sequence). The CDR3 is 14 amino acids. The CDR3 here is CASSRQGTSYEQYF. The CDR3 region has the DNA TGTGCCAGTAGTCGGCAGGGGACGAGCTACGAGCAGTACTTC.

The chain has TRBV5-1 and TRBJ2-7; TRBD2 aligns across 14 bases. The CDR3 spans 15 residues. V trimming: 4 bases; J trimming: 4 bases; junction bases outside the gene matches: 4. CDR1 is SGHRS and CDR2 is YFSETQ in the germline V gene. CDR3 coding DNA: TGCGCCAGCAGCGAGACTAGCGGGAGGGGGTACGAGCAGTACTTC. Protein sequence: CASSETSGRGYEQYF.

In DNA, the CDR3 is TGTGCCAGCGGGGGGGGACAGGGAAGGGGCTACACCTTC. It translates to CASGGGQGRGYTF. The rearrangement uses TRBV28 and TRBJ1-2, with 9 positions matching TRBD1. V was pared by 8 bases and J by 8 bases, with 9 bases of the junction left unmatched. The CDR3 is 13 residues long. Germline CDR1 MDHEN, CDR2 SYDVKM.

The chain uses TRBV7-3 and TRBJ2-3, with a tentative D call TRBD2 (6 bases). The V gene lost 3 bases and the J gene lost 4 bases, with 14 bases spanning the gap. This CDR3 spans 15 amino acids. Germline CDR1 and CDR2: SGHTA and FQGTGA. The CDR3 DNA follows: TGTGCCAGCAGCTTGGGGGGAGAAAAAGCAGATACGCAGTATTTT. Residues: CASSLGGEKADTQYF.

The rearrangement joins TRBV7-2 to TRBJ1-5; no definite D call. Per the germline V gene, CDR1 is SGHTA and CDR2 is FQGNSA. Trimming took off 5 bases at V and 3 bases at J, with 8 bases between the two ends. CDR3 size: 13 residues. CDR3 DNA: TGTGCCAGCAGCCTCCGACACAATCAGCCCCAGCATTTT. Protein: CASSLRHNQPQHF.

The CDR3 nucleotides are TGCGCCAGCAGTGAGTCCAAGGGGCTAGGCGCTTTCTTT. It yields the protein CASSESKGLGAFF. The chain links TRBV10-2 to TRBJ1-1, with D perhaps TRBD1 (5 bases). V lost 0 bases, J lost 11 bases, and 13 bases lay in between. This CDR3 region has 13 residues. Germline loops: CDR1 WSHSY, CDR2 SAAADI.

This chain connects TRBV7-2 to TRBJ2-2, with D hard to call. Germline lookup yields CDR1 SGHTA and CDR2 FQGNSA. The CDR3 length is 15 residues. The V and J ends lost 3 bases and 4 bases respectively, with 12 bases between them. The DNA for the CDR3 is TGTGCCAGCAGCTTCATGCCGAGTAGCACCGGGGAGCTGTTTTTT. It specifies CASSFMPSSTGELFF.

V gene TRBV10-3 combines with J gene TRBJ1-2, with 8 bases aligning to TRBD1. The CDR3 sequence is 14 residues long. Losses at the gene ends were 4 bases for V and 10 bases for J; bases not matched to a gene: 11. Germline-derived CDR1 and CDR2 are ENHRY and SYGVKD. CDR3 in amino acids: CAISGTGTGLDYTF. CDR3 nucleotide sequence: TGTGCCATCAGTGGAACCGGGACAGGCCTGGACTACACCTTC.

The chain employs TRBV7-2 and TRBJ1-2; D is possibly TRBD1 (5 bases). Trimming pared 3 bases from V and 4 bases from J, leaving 9 bases between. The CDR3 loop spans 13 amino acids. Germline assignment: CDR1 SGHTA and CDR2 FQGNSA. CDR3 loop: CASSLAGFYGYTF. In DNA, the CDR3 is TGTGCCAGCAGCTTGGCAGGGTTCTATGGCTACACCTTC.

The chain uses TRBV28 and TRBJ1-4; TRBD1 matches 9 bases. This CDR3 contains 13 residues. Germline-derived CDR1 and CDR2 are MDHEN and SYDVKM. Trimming took 7 bases from V and 8 from J; bases not matched to a gene: 5. The DNA of the CDR3 is TGTGCCAGCAAAGGGACAGGGTACGAAAAACTGTTTTTT. This gives the protein CASKGTGYEKLFF.

The V and J genes are TRBV28 and TRBJ2-2; a weak D match, TRBD1 (6 bases). The CDR3 has 15 residues. The germline V gene encodes CDR1 MDHEN and CDR2 SYDVKM. The V gene lost 4 bases and the J gene lost 0 bases, with 9 bases spanning the gap. The CDR3 DNA is TGTGCCAGCAGTTCGGGACAACCGAACACCGGGGAGCTGTTTTTT. The encoded protein is CASSSGQPNTGELFF. Complete variable domain (other parts from reference TRBV28 and TRBJ2-2): DVKVTQSSRYLVKRTGEKVFLECVQDMDHENMFWYRQDPGLGLRLIYFSYDVKMKEKGDIPEGYSVSREKKERFSLILESASTNQTSMYLCASSSGQPNTGELFFGEGSRLTVL.

The J gene is TRBJ2-1, the V gene TRBV6-5; D is perhaps TRBD2 (6 bases). Germline V gene lookup returns CDR1 MNHEY and CDR2 SVGAGI. The V end was cut by 7 bases, the J end by 9 bases, with 16 bases between. This CDR3 region has 13 residues. The CDR3 region has the DNA TGTGCCAGCAAGCGCGGGGTTCTAAGTGAGCAGTTCTTC. Encoded protein: CASKRGVLSEQFF.

This clone has only one observation. CDR3 coding DNA: TGTGCCAGCAGTACATCCGGGGTTAACTATGGCTACACCTTC. It is translated as CASSTSGVNYGYTF. The V and J genes are TRBV6-1 and TRBJ1-2; D uncertain. The CDR3 contains 14 residues. Germline loops: CDR1 MNHNS, CDR2 SASEGT. The V end lost 5 bases, the J end lost 1 base, and 11 bases lay between the germline ends.